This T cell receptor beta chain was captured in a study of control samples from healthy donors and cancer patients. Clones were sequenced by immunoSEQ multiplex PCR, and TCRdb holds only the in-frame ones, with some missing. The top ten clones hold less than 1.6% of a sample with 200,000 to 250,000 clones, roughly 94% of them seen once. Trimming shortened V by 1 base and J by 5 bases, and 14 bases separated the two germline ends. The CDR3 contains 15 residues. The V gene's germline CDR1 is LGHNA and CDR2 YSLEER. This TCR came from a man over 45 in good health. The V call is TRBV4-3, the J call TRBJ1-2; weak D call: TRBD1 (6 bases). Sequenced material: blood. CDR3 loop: CASSQALRGAYGYTF. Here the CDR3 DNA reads TGCGCCAGCAGCCAAGCGTTACGGGGGGCGTATGGCTACACCTTC.